This T cell receptor beta chain was profiled in a study of vaccination effects on CD4 cells after COVID-19 (dated by TCRdb to between 2020 and 2023). Background for the entire study: Participants received two doses of either the BNT162b2 or the mRNA-1273 mRNA SARS-CoV-2 vaccine. Pre-vaccine samples were collected from a couple of convalescent patients 16 days and one week before the first dose, corresponding to 142 and 148 days after COVID-19 diagnosis. The full study included some 10 COVID-19 convalescent patients and several SARS-CoV-2-naive healthy vaccine recipients. SARS-CoV-2 spike-specific CD4+ TCR repertoires from before and after mRNA vaccination were compared in COVID-19 convalescent patients and in infection-naive vaccine recipients. Cultures from other donors in the study were sequenced with the Oncomine TCR Beta short-read assay on an Illumina iSeq 100.

This clone was seen more than once but under ten times. This clone's antigen is unknown. No per-base quality is available; no much larger clone lies one base away. What the research found in general, with its limitations: Among convalescent patients, the spike-reactive repertoire after vaccination was made up mainly of new vaccine-induced clones that were largely distinct from the clones induced by infection. Clones induced by infection and clones induced by vaccination both contracted markedly at late timepoints after vaccination, which fits with T cell responses waning over time. The study was limited by a small number of convalescent patients and lacked early post-infection timepoints.

In the ViraFEST assay, PBMC were stimulated with viral peptide pools, and TCR sequencing was then used to find antigen-specific CD4+ T cell clonotypes based on their expansion. After around 10 days of culture, CD4+ T cells were isolated with the EasySep CD4+ T cell isolation kit. Convalescent patients had PCR-confirmed SARS-CoV-2 infection between March and December 2020, before Alpha, Beta and Delta variants emerged in the United States. Roughly 2.1 million PBMC per well were cultured in IMDM with 5% human AB serum, 9 to 10 IU/ml IL-2 and gentamicin, plus 10 ug/ml peptides. For the negative control culture condition, an HIV-1 Nef peptide pool was used. On days 3 and 7, half of the culture medium was replaced with fresh IL-2-containing medium. Unless noted otherwise, every peptide stimulation condition was grown in triplicate wells. Using Ficoll-Paque Plus gradient centrifugation, PBMC were separated from whole blood and then either used fresh or cryopreserved at -140C. The QIAamp micro DNA kit was used to extract genomic DNA from the cultured CD4+ T cells.

The library relied on the immunoSEQ multiplex PCR assay. DNA from the cultured, isolated CD4+ T cells was subjected to TCR beta CDR3 sequencing. For the original study's pipeline: Non-productive TCR sequences were removed and reads were trimmed to the CDR3 region, keeping CDR3s of at least 7 amino acids. Antigen-specific clonotypes were identified using the MANAFEST web app by comparison of expansion in peptide wells against reference cultures. To be called positive, a clone needed expansion at FDR<0.05 compared with the reference and with all other wells, an odds ratio greater than 5, and a frequency greater than 0.1% in two replicate wells. Cross-reactive clonotypes were defined as significantly expanded in SARS-CoV-2 spike wells and in at least one common cold coronavirus spike condition. Levenshtein distance calculated with the stringdist R package was used to assess CDR3 similarity, and unrooted trees were constructed with ape in R 3.6.1. The table was pulled from immuneACCESS by TCRdb, which kept in-frame rearrangements only. Such tables lose some clones; where checked, under half of the loss comes from unresolved V genes, and the rest has no known cause. The V and J calls and the clone size are those of that table, but D and trimming were determined from the DNA. The sample table contains roughly 54,000 clones; only one count was recorded for 76% of them. The biggest ten clones account for 4.5% to 5.5% of the sample.

The CDR3 starts with the cysteine, ends with the phenylalanine, and has 18 residues. The entry retains the CDR3 DNA only, 54 bases that are in frame from base 1. CDR1 is given as LGHNA and CDR2 as YSLEER, both from the germline V gene. At the junction V is shortened by 2 bases and J by 2 bases, with 19 bases in between. The rearrangement joined TRBV4-3 to TRBJ1-5; 5 matching bases give a weak D call of TRBD1. The sample here was CD4+ T cells from PBMCs cultured with HIV peptides, taken before COVID-19 vaccination. The cell subset or site tag for this specimen amounts to: HIV-1 Nef peptide pool negative control/reference culture. The clonotype was recovered from a human donor who had a prior SARS-CoV-2 infection. The DNA sequence is as follows: TGCGCCAGCAGCCAATGGTTGAGGAATAGGGGAGGCAATCAGCCCCAGCATTTT. This gives the protein CASSQWLRNRGGNQPQHF.